This T cell receptor (beta chain) was observed in a study of blood T cell repertoires in COVID-19. For the study at large: Whether acute or convalescent, the COVID-19 samples came from the United States, Italy and Spain. T cells, B-cell-depleted T cells, or PBMCs provided the cDNA or gDNA that served as material.

V lost 6 bases and J 8 bases, leaving 13 bases between the germline ends. CDR3 size: 12 residues. Germline loops: CDR1 MNHEY, CDR2 SMNVEV (reference sequence). Authors' methods: Reference gene primer amplification gave nucleated cell count estimates. Only in-frame clones appear in the TCRdb table, and some are missing; sequencing was by immunoSEQ multiplex PCR. V and J calls plus clone size are reproduced from that table; the DNA served to infer D and trimming. The sample holds more than 200,000 clones, 86% seen once. The sample was peripheral blood. This chain joins TRBV27 and TRBJ1-2; D might be TRBD1 (5 bases). The receptor comes from a man over 45 with acute or convalescent COVID-19. This CDR3 reads CASRRGGGGYTF. As DNA, the CDR3 is TGTGCCAGCAGAAGGGGTGGGGGGGGCTACACCTTC.